This is a list of T cell receptor beta chains from one sample in a study of blood T cell repertoires in COVID-19. Sequenced by immunoSEQ multiplex PCR; TCRdb stores in-frame clones only, minus some. Of some 220,000 clones in the sample, around three quarters are singletons; the top ten hold under 8.5%. The sample was peripheral blood. The receptor source for this set is a woman aged 70-85 years with acute or convalescent COVID-19. Each CDR3 is given with its conserved first and last residue. A D gene is named only where the DNA matches it firmly. A row's size may be missing; if present it is once, few, many or a size class.

>TRBJ2-2|TRBD2|TRBV11-2|-
CASSPREGRSTGELFF
TGTGCCAGCAGCCCCCGGGAGGGGAGGAGCACCGGGGAGCTGTTTTTT
>TRBJ1-2|TRBD1|TRBV19|few
CASSKSRDSYGYTF
TGTGCCAGTAGTAAGTCGAGGGACAGCTATGGCTACACCTTC
>TRBJ1-3|-|TRBV21-1|-
CASPRARGGNTIYF
TGTGCCAGCCCAAGAGCCCGGGGTGGAAACACCATATATTTT
>TRBJ1-3|-|TRBV30|-
CAWRNDRSSSGNTIYF
TGTGCCTGGAGGAACGACAGGTCTAGCTCTGGAAACACCATATATTTT
>TRBJ2-3|-|TRBV20-1|once
CSASFPGTREEDTQYF
TGCAGTGCTAGTTTCCCCGGAACCAGGGAAGAAGATACGCAGTATTTT
>TRBJ2-2|-|TRBV5-1|-
CASRQAPTPAGELFF
TGCGCCAGCAGACAGGCGCCCACGCCGGCCGGGGAGCTGTTTTTT
>TRBJ2-2|TRBD1|TRBV20-1|once
CSAIDRGSCFF
TGCAGTGCCATCGACAGGGGAAGCTGTTTTTTT
>TRBJ2-3|TRBD2|TRBV7-3|-
CASSLTVGLGGSDTQYF
TGTGCCAGCAGCTTAACGGTCGGACTAGGTGGGTCGGATACGCAGTATTTT
>TRBJ2-2|TRBD1|TRBV5-8|-
CASSYDRGGTGELFF
TGTGCCAGCAGTTACGACAGGGGTGGCACCGGGGAGCTGTTTTTT
>TRBJ2-3|TRBD2|TRBV9|-
CASSVLGGGTIDTQYF
TGTGCCAGCAGCGTATTAGGCGGGGGGACAATAGATACGCAGTATTTT
>TRBJ1-2|TRBD1|TRBV6-5|-
CASSYTGQGYGYTF
TGTGCCAGCAGTTACACGGGACAGGGCTATGGCTACACCTTC
>TRBJ2-2|TRBD2|TRBV3-1/TRBV3-2|few
CASSRYRTSGGAGELFF
TGTGCCAGCAGCCGATACCGGACTAGCGGGGGGGCCGGGGAGCTGTTTTTT
>TRBJ1-5|TRBD1|TRBV6-1|-
CASSARTGVFSQPQHF
TGTGCCAGCAGTGCCAGGACAGGGGTATTCAGCCAGCCCCAGCATTTT
>TRBJ2-7|TRBD2|TRBV13|-
CASSSHWTSGKSYEQYF
TGTGCCAGCAGCTCTCACTGGACTAGCGGGAAATCCTACGAGCAGTACTTC
>TRBJ2-2|TRBD1|TRBV7-3|-
CASSRDRDTGELFF
TGTGCCAGCAGCCGTGACAGGGACACCGGGGAGCTGTTTTTT
>TRBJ2-1|TRBD2|TRBV10-3|once
CAISEVAGGYNEQFF
TGTGCCATCAGTGAAGTAGCGGGGGGTTACAATGAGCAGTTCTTC
>TRBJ1-5|-|TRBV6-6|-
CASSPRGGGKGNQPQHF
TGTGCCAGCAGTCCCCGGGGGGGAGGAAAAGGCAATCAGCCCCAGCATTTT
>TRBJ1-1|TRBD1|TRBV5-4|-
CASNRGTGKENTEAFF
TGTGCCAGCAACCGGGGGACAGGGAAAGAGAACACTGAAGCTTTCTTT
>TRBJ1-2|-|TRBV29-1|-
CSVLMGNYGYTF
TGCAGCGTTCTTATGGGCAACTATGGCTACACCTTC
>TRBJ1-6|TRBD1|TRBV18|-
CASSPGTGYSPLHF
TGTGCCAGCTCACCCGGGACAGGGTATTCACCCCTCCACTTT
>TRBJ2-7|-|TRBV12-5|-
CASGLTTDPYYEQYF
TGTGCTAGTGGTTTGACGACAGATCCTTACTACGAGCAGTACTTC
>TRBJ2-1|-|TRBV25-1|-
CASSERILNEQFF
TGTGCCAGCAGTGAACGTATTCTAAATGAGCAGTTCTTC
>TRBJ2-6|-|TRBV27|once
CASSLRALSSGANVLTF
TGTGCCAGCAGTTTGCGAGCGTTGTCCTCTGGGGCCAACGTCCTGACTTTC
>TRBJ2-3|TRBD2|TRBV6-4|few
CASRLAGGAWADTQYF
TGTGCCAGCAGACTAGCGGGGGGAGCATGGGCAGATACGCAGTATTTT
>TRBJ1-2|TRBD1|TRBV4-1|-
CASSQVAGQGYGYTF
TGCGCCAGCAGCCAAGTTGCCGGACAGGGCTATGGCTACACCTTC
>TRBJ2-2|TRBD1|TRBV24-1|-
CATTSSGFPGQGPTGELFF
TGTGCCACCACCTCATCAGGATTCCCGGGACAGGGGCCCACCGGGGAGCTGTTTTTT
>TRBJ2-7|TRBD2|TRBV10-1|few
CASSGLEGEQYF
TGCGCCAGCTCGGGACTAGAGGGAGAGCAGTACTTC
>TRBJ1-6|TRBD1|TRBV10-3|-
CAIKGAGVGSPLHF
TGTGCCATCAAGGGGGCAGGGGTAGGTTCACCCCTCCACTTT
>TRBJ1-2|-|TRBV10-3|once
CAISESGSGYTF
TGTGCCATCAGTGAGTCCGGTAGTGGCTACACCTTC
>TRBJ1-4|-|TRBV15|few
CATKDRITNEKLFF
TGTGCCACTAAAGACAGAATAACTAATGAAAAACTGTTTTTT
>TRBJ2-3|TRBD1|TRBV19|-
CASSIEGTATDTQYF
TGTGCCAGTAGTATAGAGGGGACAGCAACAGATACGCAGTATTTT
>TRBJ1-2|-|TRBV6-5|-
CASSPNGYGYTF
TGTGCCAGCAGTCCAAACGGCTATGGCTACACCTTC
>TRBJ1-5|TRBD1|TRBV19|-
CASSTVTGGSNQPQHF
TGTGCCAGTAGTACAGTGACAGGGGGTAGCAATCAGCCCCAGCATTTT
>TRBJ1-6|-|TRBV6-4|once
CASSEASYNSPLHF
TGTGCCAGCAGTGAGGCATCCTATAATTCACCCCTCCACTTT
>TRBJ2-1|TRBD2|TRBV6-5|-
CASSYWKRGIYNEQFF
TGTGCCAGCAGTTACTGGAAGCGGGGAATCTACAATGAGCAGTTCTTC
>TRBJ2-5|TRBD1|TRBV4-3|-
CASSQSTSRGETQYF
TGCGCCAGCAGCCAGAGTACCTCCAGGGGGGAGACCCAGTACTTC
>TRBJ1-3|-|TRBV5-6|once
CASWAAGGGNTIYF
TGTGCCAGCTGGGCGGCGGGTGGTGGAAACACCATATATTTT
>TRBJ2-2|TRBD2|TRBV10-3|-
CATPGRAGVNTGELFF
TGTGCCACCCCAGGGAGGGCGGGGGTTAACACCGGGGAGCTGTTTTTT
>TRBJ2-2|TRBD2|TRBV7-2|-
CASSLRLAGAGELFF
TGTGCCAGCAGCTTAAGACTAGCGGGGGCCGGGGAGCTGTTTTTT
>TRBJ2-7|TRBD1|TRBV5-7|-
CASSLGGEYNYEQYF
TGTGCCAGCAGTTTAGGGGGCGAATACAACTACGAGCAGTACTTT
>TRBJ2-5|-|TRBV12-3/TRBV12-4|-
CASRGLETQYF
TGTGCCAGCAGGGGGCTGGAGACCCAGTACTTC
>TRBJ2-7|-|TRBV29-1|-
CSVEGRNSYEQYF
TGCAGCGTTGAAGGGCGGAACTCCTACGAGCAGTACTTC
>TRBJ1-2|-|TRBV7-9|-
CASSLVREYGYTF
TGTGCCAGCAGCTTAGTGAGGGAATATGGCTACACCTTC